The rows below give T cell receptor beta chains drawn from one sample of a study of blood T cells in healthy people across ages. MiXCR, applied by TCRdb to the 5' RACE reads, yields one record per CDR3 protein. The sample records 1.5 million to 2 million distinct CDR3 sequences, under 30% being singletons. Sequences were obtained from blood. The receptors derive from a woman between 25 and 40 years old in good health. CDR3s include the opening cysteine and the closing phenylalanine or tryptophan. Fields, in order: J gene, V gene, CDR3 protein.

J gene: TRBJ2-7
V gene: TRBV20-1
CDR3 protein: CSAREKDRGLYEQYF

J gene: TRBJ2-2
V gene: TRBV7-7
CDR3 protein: CASSLGRGSTGELFF

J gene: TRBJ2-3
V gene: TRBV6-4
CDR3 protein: CTSSAASGGADTQYF

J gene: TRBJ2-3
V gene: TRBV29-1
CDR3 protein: CSVEGVAEDTQYF

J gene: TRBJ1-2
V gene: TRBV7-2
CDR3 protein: CASSFSLSEGYTF

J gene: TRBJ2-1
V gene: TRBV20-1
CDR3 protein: CSARELAGGGETQFF

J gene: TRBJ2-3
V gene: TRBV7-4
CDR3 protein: CASSVRVDTQYF

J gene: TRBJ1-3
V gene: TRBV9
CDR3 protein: CASSVAARGRVSGNTIYF

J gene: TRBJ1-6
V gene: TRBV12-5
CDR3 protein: CASGLVPGGSYNSPLHF

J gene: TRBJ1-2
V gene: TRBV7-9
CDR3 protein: CASSATRHPGYTF

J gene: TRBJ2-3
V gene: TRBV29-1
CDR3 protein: CSASRHADTQYF

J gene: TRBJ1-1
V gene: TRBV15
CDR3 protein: CATSIRTVMNTEAFF

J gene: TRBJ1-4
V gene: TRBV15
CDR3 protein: CAAGRGRINEKLFF

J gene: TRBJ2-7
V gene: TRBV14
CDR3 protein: CASNPRVYEQYF

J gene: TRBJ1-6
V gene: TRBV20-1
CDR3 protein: CSASGDSPLHF

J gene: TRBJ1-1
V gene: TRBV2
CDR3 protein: CASSRPRDLTMNTEAFF

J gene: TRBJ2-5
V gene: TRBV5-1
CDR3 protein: CASSRQTSDRETQYF

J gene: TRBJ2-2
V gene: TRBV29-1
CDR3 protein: CSVDRDRSTGELFF

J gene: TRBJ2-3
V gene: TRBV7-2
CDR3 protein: CASSSSRLEDTQYF

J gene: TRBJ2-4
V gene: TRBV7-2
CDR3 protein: CASSPSGGRWGNIQYF

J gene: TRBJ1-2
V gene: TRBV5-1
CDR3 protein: CASSLAQGGSGYTF

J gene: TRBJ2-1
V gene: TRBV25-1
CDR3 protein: CASSASRTGGDEQFF

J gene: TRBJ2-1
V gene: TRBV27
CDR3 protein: CASTAGTSGRSGEQFF

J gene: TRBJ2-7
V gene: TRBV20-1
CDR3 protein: CSARPRGAVTYEQYF

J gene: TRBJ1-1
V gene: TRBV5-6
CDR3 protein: CAGSFIGDENTEAFF

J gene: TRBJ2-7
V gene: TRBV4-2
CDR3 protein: CASSQDPGLANEQYF